Listed below are T cell receptor beta chains from one sample, sequenced in a study of blood T cell repertoires in COVID-19. Method: immunoSEQ multiplex PCR; TCRdb's copy keeps in-frame clones and lacks some. The sample includes hundreds of thousands of clones, approximately 90% of them seen just once. The specimen was peripheral blood. The receptors here all came from a young woman who had recovered from COVID-19. The CDR3 runs from the conserved cysteine through the conserved F or W. A D gene is named only where the DNA matches it firmly. A clone size is listed for some rows: how often the clone was seen (once, few, many), or a class if it is expanded.

j_gene: TRBJ1-4
v_gene: TRBV27
d_gene: -
abundance: once
CDR3aa: CASSLLPTTATNEKLFF
CDR3nt: TGTGCCAGCAGTTTACTTCCAACGACTGCAACTAATGAAAAACTGTTTTTT

j_gene: TRBJ2-2
v_gene: TRBV7-8
d_gene: -
abundance: -
CDR3aa: CASSPRANTGELFF
CDR3nt: TGTGCCAGCAGCCCGAGAGCGAACACCGGGGAGCTGTTTTTT

j_gene: TRBJ2-7
v_gene: TRBV7-2
d_gene: TRBD2
abundance: -
CDR3aa: CASSLAGVGEGYEQYF
CDR3nt: TGTGCCAGCAGCCTCGCGGGCGTGGGGGAGGGTTACGAGCAGTACTTC

j_gene: TRBJ1-6
v_gene: TRBV7-9
d_gene: -
abundance: -
CDR3aa: CASSPDGGVLHF
CDR3nt: TGTGCCAGCAGCCCGGACGGAGGAGTCCTCCACTTT

j_gene: TRBJ1-6
v_gene: TRBV28
d_gene: TRBD1
abundance: few
CDR3aa: CASSLPTGGLSSPLHF
CDR3nt: TGTGCCAGCAGTTTGCCGACAGGGGGCCTTAGCTCACCCCTCCACTTT

j_gene: TRBJ2-7
v_gene: TRBV9
d_gene: -
abundance: once
CDR3aa: CASSVDPTSYEQYF
CDR3nt: TGTGCCAGCAGCGTAGATCCTACCTCCTACGAGCAGTACTTC

j_gene: TRBJ2-1
v_gene: TRBV7-6
d_gene: -
abundance: -
CDR3aa: CASSSYRDKPGEQFF
CDR3nt: TGTGCCAGCAGTTCTTACAGGGACAAACCGGGTGAGCAGTTCTTC

j_gene: TRBJ1-1
v_gene: TRBV4-1
d_gene: -
abundance: -
CDR3aa: CASSHGTKNTEAFF
CDR3nt: TGCGCCAGCAGCCATGGGACAAAGAACACTGAAGCTTTCTTT

j_gene: TRBJ1-3
v_gene: TRBV27
d_gene: -
abundance: once
CDR3aa: CASSLSRGNTIYF
CDR3nt: TGTGCCAGCAGTCTCTCGCGCGGAAACACCATATATTTT

j_gene: TRBJ2-5
v_gene: TRBV28
d_gene: TRBD1
abundance: -
CDR3aa: CASRSRQGRAETQYF
CDR3nt: TGTGCCAGCAGATCTAGACAGGGAAGGGCAGAGACCCAGTACTTC

j_gene: TRBJ1-2
v_gene: TRBV19
d_gene: TRBD1
abundance: once
CDR3aa: CASSIGQGRGYTF
CDR3nt: TGTGCCAGTAGTATAGGACAGGGAAGAGGCTACACCTTC

j_gene: TRBJ2-5
v_gene: TRBV7-6
d_gene: -
abundance: -
CDR3aa: CASSISEKRLQRAQETQYF
CDR3nt: TGTGCCAGCAGCATTAGCGAAAAACGTTTGCAGCGGGCCCAAGAGACCCAGTACTTC

j_gene: TRBJ2-5
v_gene: TRBV5-4
d_gene: -
abundance: -
CDR3aa: CASSFPPGQSETQYF
CDR3nt: TGTGCCAGCAGCTTCCCTCCGGGACAATCAGAGACCCAGTACTTC

j_gene: TRBJ2-7
v_gene: TRBV3-1/TRBV3-2
d_gene: -
abundance: -
CDR3aa: CASSQDRGALYEQYF
CDR3nt: TGTGCCAGCAGCCAAGATCGGGGGGCCCTCTACGAGCAGTACTTC

j_gene: TRBJ2-2
v_gene: TRBV5-1
d_gene: TRBD2
abundance: few
CDR3aa: CASRTGLAGARELFF
CDR3nt: TGCGCCAGCAGAACCGGACTAGCGGGGGCTAGGGAGCTGTTTTTT

j_gene: TRBJ2-5
v_gene: TRBV6-5
d_gene: TRBD1
abundance: -
CDR3aa: CASSPQDRYQETQYF
CDR3nt: TGTGCCAGCAGTCCCCAGGACAGGTACCAAGAGACCCAGTACTTC

j_gene: TRBJ1-3
v_gene: TRBV19
d_gene: -
abundance: -
CDR3aa: CASSIRGSDFGNTIYF
CDR3nt: TGTGCCAGTAGTATCCGTGGAAGCGATTTCGGAAACACCATATATTTT

j_gene: TRBJ1-5
v_gene: TRBV28
d_gene: -
abundance: -
CDR3aa: CASSFVAGNQPQHF
CDR3nt: TGTGCCAGCAGTTTCGTCGCGGGCAATCAGCCCCAGCATTTT

j_gene: TRBJ1-3
v_gene: TRBV28
d_gene: -
abundance: once
CDR3aa: CASSVLSSGNTIYF
CDR3nt: TGTGCCAGCAGTGTACTGAGCTCTGGAAACACCATATATTTT

j_gene: TRBJ2-1
v_gene: TRBV27
d_gene: TRBD2
abundance: -
CDR3aa: CASSLIEAGANNEQFF
CDR3nt: TGTGCCAGCAGTTTGATTGAAGCGGGGGCGAATAATGAGCAGTTCTTC

j_gene: TRBJ1-2
v_gene: TRBV6-5
d_gene: -
abundance: -
CDR3aa: CASSPWASDLYGYTF
CDR3nt: TGTGCCAGCAGCCCGTGGGCCTCCGACCTTTATGGCTACACCTTC

j_gene: TRBJ1-5
v_gene: TRBV18
d_gene: -
abundance: -
CDR3aa: CASSPMRDQPQHF
CDR3nt: TGTGCCAGCTCACCAATGAGGGATCAGCCCCAGCATTTT

j_gene: TRBJ1-6
v_gene: TRBV3-1/TRBV3-2
d_gene: -
abundance: -
CDR3aa: CASSLLGLLPLHF
CDR3nt: TGTGCCAGCAGCCTTCTGGGGCTTTTACCCCTCCACTTT

j_gene: TRBJ2-1
v_gene: TRBV19
d_gene: -
abundance: -
CDR3aa: CASSPGGGYNEQFF
CDR3nt: TGTGCCAGTAGTCCTGGGGGCGGTTACAATGAGCAGTTCTTC

j_gene: TRBJ2-3
v_gene: TRBV29-1
d_gene: TRBD1
abundance: -
CDR3aa: CSVATGTTTDTQYF
CDR3nt: TGCAGCGTTGCGACAGGGACCACCACAGATACGCAGTATTTT

j_gene: TRBJ1-1
v_gene: TRBV29-1
d_gene: TRBD1
abundance: few
CDR3aa: CSVEVSGGGTEAFF
CDR3nt: TGCAGCGTTGAAGTTTCAGGGGGTGGCACTGAAGCTTTCTTT

j_gene: TRBJ2-3
v_gene: TRBV9
d_gene: TRBD2
abundance: -
CDR3aa: CASSTLAGVVTDTQYF
CDR3nt: TGTGCCAGCAGCACACTAGCGGGGGTTGTCACAGATACGCAGTATTTT

j_gene: TRBJ2-5
v_gene: TRBV21-1
d_gene: -
abundance: once
CDR3aa: CASSKTSGGPPPGETQYF
CDR3nt: TGTGCCAGCAGCAAGACTAGCGGGGGCCCTCCCCCCGGAGAGACCCAGTACTTC

j_gene: TRBJ1-6
v_gene: TRBV6-5
d_gene: TRBD1
abundance: -
CDR3aa: CASRGGTGSSPLHF
CDR3nt: TGTGCCAGCAGGGGTGGGACAGGGTCCTCACCCCTCCACTTT

j_gene: TRBJ2-7
v_gene: TRBV28
d_gene: -
abundance: -
CDR3aa: CASSLPLGGYEQYF
CDR3nt: TGTGCCAGCAGTCTCCCCTTAGGGGGTTACGAGCAGTACTTC